This TCR beta chain stems from a study of blood T cell repertoires in COVID-19. Per the germline V gene, CDR1 is SGDLS and CDR2 is YYNGEE. This CDR3 spans 18 amino acids. Trimming stripped 2 bases from V and 4 bases from J, with 19 bases between. Source study methods: Scientists estimated how many nucleated cells there were by amplifying reference gene primers. Profiled with immunoSEQ multiplex PCR; TCRdb holds only in-frame clones, not every one. V and J calls and clone size come straight from that table; D and trimming were deduced from the DNA. Found here are about 200,000 clones, 65% to 85% of them singletons; the top ten hold 10% to 15%.

The sequenced sample was peripheral blood. This clonotype was sampled from a human donor in a cohort sampled during active COVID-19. The chain employs TRBV9 and TRBJ2-6; the D gene is possibly TRBD1 (5 bases). Written as DNA, the CDR3 is TGTGCCAGCAGCGTTCAGGACAAGGGCCCGCGGGGGGCCAACGTCCTGACTTTC. It encodes CASSVQDKGPRGANVLTF.